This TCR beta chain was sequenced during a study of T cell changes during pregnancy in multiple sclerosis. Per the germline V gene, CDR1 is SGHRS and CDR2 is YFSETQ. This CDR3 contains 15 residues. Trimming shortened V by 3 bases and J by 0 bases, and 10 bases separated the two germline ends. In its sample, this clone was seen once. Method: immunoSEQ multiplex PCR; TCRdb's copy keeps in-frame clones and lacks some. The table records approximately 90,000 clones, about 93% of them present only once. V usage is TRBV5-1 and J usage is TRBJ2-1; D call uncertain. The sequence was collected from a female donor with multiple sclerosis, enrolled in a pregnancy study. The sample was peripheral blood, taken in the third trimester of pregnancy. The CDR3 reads CASSSRESSYNEQFF. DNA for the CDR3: TGCGCCAGCAGCTCCCGAGAAAGCTCCTACAATGAGCAGTTCTTC.